A selection of T cell receptor beta chains follows, all from one sample in a study of T cells in Graves' hyperthyroidism and ophthalmopathy. TCRdb independently ran MiXCR on the multiplex PCR reads; one entry per CDR3 protein. The sample gives around 610,000 distinct CDR3 sequences, 14% to 15% of which show up once; around 4.1% is in the top ten. Sequenced: blood. The receptors originated from a woman aged 40-49 years with Graves' ophthalmopathy. Both conserved end residues are trimmed from each CDR3.

TRBV11-2	TRBJ1-6	ASSLGINSQNSPLH
TRBV6-2/TRBV6-3	TRBJ2-7	ASSYARDRGSYEQY
TRBV2	TRBJ1-2	ASSDRFTANYGYT
TRBV29-1	TRBJ2-2	SVPGGGGELF
TRBV27	TRBJ1-3	ASSLRGSGNTIY
TRBV4-2	TRBJ2-5	ASSLSMGAGLAGGPLQATQY
TRBV11-1	TRBJ2-7	ASSLGTGTRYEQY
TRBV30	TRBJ2-2	AWSGLAGGTGELF
TRBV28	TRBJ1-5	ASSLVETGHNQPQH
TRBV29-1	TRBJ2-7	SVAGGQGSYEQY
TRBV2	TRBJ1-1	ASREGIMNTEAF
TRBV29-1	TRBJ1-1	SGGQNTEAF
TRBV10-3	TRBJ2-7	AISESAALQVYHEQY
TRBV12-3/TRBV12-4	TRBJ2-7	ASSQTGTQREQY
TRBV19	TRBJ1-1	ASNQDRDTEAF
TRBV4-1	TRBJ1-3	ASSQVSGMGGNTIY
TRBV4-3	TRBJ2-7	ASSQDLKAGTDEQY
TRBV12-3/TRBV12-4	TRBJ1-5	ASSQKRGADQPQH
TRBV30	TRBJ2-7	AWSDPGQQMYEQY
TRBV6-5	TRBJ1-2	ASSYVDRRYYGYT
TRBV20-1	TRBJ2-5	STRSGRESETQY
TRBV6-1	TRBJ2-2	ASRETNRRWGGELF
TRBV6-1	TRBJ1-5	ASSVLGQPQH
TRBV6-2/TRBV6-3	TRBJ2-5	ASSYFNGPTSGRGVDQETQY
TRBV19	TRBJ2-7	ASSIQLTYEQY
TRBV5-1	TRBJ2-7	ASSDGWGHEQY
TRBV12-3/TRBV12-4	TRBJ2-5	ASSLGYFGGQETQY
TRBV28	TRBJ2-4	ASSYPGQENIQY
TRBV7-8	TRBJ2-7	ASSTSGSFYEQY
TRBV4-2	TRBJ2-4	ASSPLAGDAKNIQY
TRBV30	TRBJ2-5	AWNEGPIRETQY
TRBV5-8	TRBJ1-2	ASSRGDRQTSGYT
TRBV28	TRBJ1-5	ASSLIQGSQPQH
TRBV5-1	TRBJ2-3	ASSWGSGSTDTQY
TRBV5-6	TRBJ2-5	ASSLRGSTQY
TRBV12-3/TRBV12-4	TRBJ2-1	ASSSGLAGDRYEQF
TRBV30	TRBJ2-7	AWSGQAAVYEQY